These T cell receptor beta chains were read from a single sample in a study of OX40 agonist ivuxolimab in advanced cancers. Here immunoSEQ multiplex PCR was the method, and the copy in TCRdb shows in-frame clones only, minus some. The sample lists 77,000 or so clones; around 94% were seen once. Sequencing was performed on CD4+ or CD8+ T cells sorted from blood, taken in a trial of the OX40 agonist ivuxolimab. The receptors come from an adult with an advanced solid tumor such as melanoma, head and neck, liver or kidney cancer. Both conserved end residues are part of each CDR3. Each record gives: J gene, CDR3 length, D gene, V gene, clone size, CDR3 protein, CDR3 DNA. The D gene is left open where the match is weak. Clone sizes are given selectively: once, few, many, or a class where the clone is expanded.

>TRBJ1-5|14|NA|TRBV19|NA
CASSIGTDNQPQHF
TGTGCCAGTAGTATTGGCACAGACAATCAGCCCCAGCATTTT
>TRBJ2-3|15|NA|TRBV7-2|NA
CASSLQGRELDTQYF
TGTGCCAGCAGCCTCCAGGGGCGGGAGCTGGATACGCAGTATTTT
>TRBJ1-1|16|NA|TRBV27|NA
CASSPLEGWGNAEAFF
TGTGCCAGCAGTCCCTTAGAAGGGTGGGGGAACGCTGAAGCTTTCTTT
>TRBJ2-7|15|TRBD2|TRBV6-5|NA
CASSPGPAGAYEQYF
TGTGCCAGCAGTCCCGGCCCGGCGGGGGCCTACGAGCAGTACTTC
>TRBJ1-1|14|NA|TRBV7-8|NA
CASSPSGRNTEAFF
TGTGCCAGCAGCCCGTCGGGGAGGAACACTGAAGCTTTCTTT
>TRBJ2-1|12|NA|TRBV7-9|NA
CASSLYGNEQFF
TGTGCCAGCAGCTTGTATGGCAATGAGCAGTTCTTC
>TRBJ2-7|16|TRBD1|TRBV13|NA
CASSPTPGQSSYEQYF
TGTGCCAGCAGCCCAACCCCGGGACAGTCCTCCTACGAGCAGTACTTC
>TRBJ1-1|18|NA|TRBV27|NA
CASSLWGASGTWVTEAFF
TGTGCCAGCAGTTTATGGGGTGCGTCAGGTACTTGGGTCACTGAAGCTTTCTTT
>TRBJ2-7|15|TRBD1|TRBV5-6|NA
CASSLGTGGGYEQYF
TGTGCCAGCAGCTTGGGAACAGGGGGAGGATACGAGCAGTACTTC
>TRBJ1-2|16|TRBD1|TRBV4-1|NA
CASSSSPGQLLYGYTF
TGCGCCAGCAGCTCCTCACCGGGACAGCTACTCTATGGCTACACCTTC
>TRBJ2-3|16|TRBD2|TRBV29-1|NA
CSVPHPRGGGRNTQYF
TGCAGCGTTCCCCACCCACGGGGCGGGGGTCGAAATACGCAGTATTTT
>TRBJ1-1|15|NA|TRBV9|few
CASSVARGKNTEAFF
TGTGCCAGCAGCGTAGCCAGGGGAAAGAACACTGAAGCTTTCTTT
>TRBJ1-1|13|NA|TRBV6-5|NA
CASSYGGGVEAFF
TGTGCCAGCAGTTACGGGGGGGGTGTTGAAGCTTTCTTT
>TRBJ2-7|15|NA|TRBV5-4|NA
CASSLGTGGGYEQYF
TGTGCCAGCAGCTTGGGGACGGGTGGGGGCTACGAGCAGTACTTC
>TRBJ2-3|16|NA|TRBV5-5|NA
CASSLGGRPSTDTQYF
TGTGCCAGCAGCTTGGGAGGTCGTCCTAGCACAGATACGCAGTATTTT
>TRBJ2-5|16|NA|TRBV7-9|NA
CASRGQSTGAQETQYF
TGTGCCAGCCGCGGGCAAAGTACGGGGGCCCAAGAGACCCAGTACTTC
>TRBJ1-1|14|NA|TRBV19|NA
CASRPGEGPFGAFF
TGTGCCAGTAGACCTGGGGAGGGGCCCTTTGGTGCTTTCTTT
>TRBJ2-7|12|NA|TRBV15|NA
CATSRYPSEQYF
TGTGCCACCAGCAGATACCCCTCCGAGCAGTACTTC
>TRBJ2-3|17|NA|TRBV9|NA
CASSVFGDPRGTDTQYF
TGTGCCAGCAGCGTATTTGGGGACCCTCGGGGCACAGATACGCAGTATTTT
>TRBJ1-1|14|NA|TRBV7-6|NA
CASSPKTANTEAFF
TGTGCCAGCAGCCCGAAGACAGCTAACACTGAAGCTTTCTTT
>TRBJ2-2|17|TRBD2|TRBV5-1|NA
CASSLGLAGGRTGELFF
TGCGCCAGCAGCTTGGGACTAGCGGGAGGGCGCACCGGGGAGCTGTTTTTT
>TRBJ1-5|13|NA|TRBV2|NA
CASTPGPNQPQHF
TGTGCCAGCACACCGGGGCCGAATCAGCCCCAGCATTTT
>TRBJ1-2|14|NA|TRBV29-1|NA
CSVEVDRANYGYTF
TGCAGCGTTGAAGTGGACAGAGCTAACTATGGCTACACCTTC
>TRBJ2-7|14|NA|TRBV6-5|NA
CASSYGAEPLEQYF
TGTGCCAGCAGTTATGGAGCGGAGCCCCTCGAGCAGTACTTC
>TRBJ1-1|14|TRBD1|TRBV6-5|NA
CASSPTGGNTEAFF
TGTGCCAGCAGTCCGACAGGGGGCAACACTGAAGCTTTCTTT
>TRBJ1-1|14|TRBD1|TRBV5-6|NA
CASSYGTGVSEAFF
TGTGCCAGCAGTTACGGGACAGGGGTTTCTGAAGCTTTCTTT
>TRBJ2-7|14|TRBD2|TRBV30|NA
CARGTSGTTYEQYF
TGTGCCCGTGGGACTAGCGGGACTACCTACGAGCAGTACTTC
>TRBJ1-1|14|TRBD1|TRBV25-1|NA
CASILGQGNTEAFF
TGTGCCAGCATTCTTGGACAGGGGAACACTGAAGCTTTCTTT
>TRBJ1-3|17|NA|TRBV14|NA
CASSQAGRSVSGNTIYF
TGTGCCAGCAGCCAAGCGGGACGGTCGGTCTCTGGAAACACCATATATTTT
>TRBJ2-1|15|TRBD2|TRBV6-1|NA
CASTGTSGGRDEQFF
TGTGCCAGCACCGGGACTAGCGGGGGCCGCGATGAGCAGTTCTTC
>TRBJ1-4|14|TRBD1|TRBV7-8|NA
CASRPGGAGEKLFF
TGTGCCAGCAGACCAGGGGGCGCGGGTGAAAAACTGTTTTTT
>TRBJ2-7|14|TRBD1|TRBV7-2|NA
CASSSRDRGQEQYF
TGTGCCAGCAGCTCCCGGGACAGGGGGCAAGAGCAGTACTTC
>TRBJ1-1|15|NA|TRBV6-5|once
CASSYTDGLNTEAFF
TGTGCCAGCAGTTACACGGACGGCCTGAACACTGAAGCTTTCTTT
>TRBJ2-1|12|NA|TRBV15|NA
CATLTPDNEQFF
TGTGCCACCCTGACACCGGACAATGAGCAGTTCTTC
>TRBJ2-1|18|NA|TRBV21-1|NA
CASSNQGTATSGRDEQFF
TGTGCCAGCAGCAACCAGGGGACGGCGACTAGCGGGAGAGATGAGCAGTTCTTC
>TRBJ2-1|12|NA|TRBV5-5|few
CASSTGIVEQFF
TGTGCCAGCAGCACCGGGATTGTTGAGCAGTTCTTC
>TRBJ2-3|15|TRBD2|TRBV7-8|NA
CASSIGLAGTDTQYF
TGTGCCAGCAGCATAGGACTAGCTGGCACAGATACGCAGTATTTT
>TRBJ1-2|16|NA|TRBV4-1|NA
CASSLSRDQANYGYTF
TGCGCCAGCAGCCTTAGCCGGGACCAAGCTAACTATGGCTACACCTTC
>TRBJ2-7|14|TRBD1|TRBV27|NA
CASSPGQAYHEQYF
TGTGCCAGCAGTCCGGGACAGGCTTACCACGAGCAGTACTTC
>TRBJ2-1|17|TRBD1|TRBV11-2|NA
CASSLVATGVLYNEQFF
TGTGCCAGCAGCTTAGTGGCTACAGGGGTCCTGTACAATGAGCAGTTCTTC
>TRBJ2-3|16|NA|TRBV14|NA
CASSQWSGTRPDTQYF
TGTGCCAGCAGCCAATGGTCAGGGACCCGGCCAGATACGCAGTATTTT
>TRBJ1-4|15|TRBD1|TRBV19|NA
CASSMATGVLEKLFF
TGTGCCAGTAGTATGGCAACAGGGGTTTTAGAAAAACTGTTTTTT